Presented here are 27 T cell receptor beta chains from one specimen sequenced in a study of naive and memory T cell subsets. Findings and limits, study-wide: Naive repertoires, especially CD8, held a few larger clonotypes, possibly memory cells re-expressing CD45RA.

An equimolar mix of two oligonucleotides served as the beta constant-region primer for TRBC1 and TRBC2. Four rounds of PCR amplified the ligated cDNA using nested alpha and beta constant-region primers plus SP2. TCRdb ran MiXCR on the UMI-ligation and nested PCR reads and lists one entry per CDR3 protein. Of under 150,000 distinct CDR3 sequences listed, roughly a fifth are singletons. The antigens for these receptors are not known. The sequencing sample was made of naive CD8+ T cells from blood. The receptors originated from a human donor in good health.

The chain has TRBV27 and TRBJ2-7, with 9 bases aligning to TRBD2. CDR3 length: 16 amino acids. V trimming: 4 bases; J trimming: 7 bases; junction bases outside the gene matches: 14. Germline V gene data show CDR1 as MNHEY and CDR2 as SMNVEV (reference sequence). In DNA, the CDR3 is TGTGCCAGCAGTTCCGTGACTAGCGGAGGCCCCTTGGAGCAGTACTTC. It specifies CASSSVTSGGPLEQYF.

The CDR3 loop is CASSLGVATEAFF. The DNA of the CDR3 is TGCGCCAGCAGCTTGGGGGTGGCCACTGAAGCTTTCTTT. The V gene is TRBV5-1, the J gene TRBJ1-1, with D unresolved. This CDR3 comprises 13 residues. Germline V CDR1 and CDR2: SGHRS, YFSETQ. Trimming took 0 bases from V and 4 from J, leaving 7 bases between them.

The gene calls are TRBV27 and TRBJ1-5; D is ambiguous. Looked up from germline, CDR1 is MNHEY and CDR2 is SMNVEV (reference sequence). The ends were cut back, 8 bases at V and 0 bases at J, with 8 bases in the middle. There are 13 residues in the CDR3. The chain's CDR3 is CASGDDSNQPQHF. CDR3 bases: TGTGCCAGCGGAGACGATAGCAATCAGCCCCAGCATTTT.

The table lists this clonotype with a few counts. The chain couples TRBV6-2 or TRBV6-3 to TRBJ2-3, with 10 bases matching TRBD1. CDR3 length equals 17 residues. After removal of 2 bases from V and 5 bases from J, the junction contained 10 bases not matched to a gene. Germline loops: CDR1 MNHEY, CDR2 SVGEGT. The CDR3 sequence is CASSYPLDRGRGDTQYF. Here the CDR3 DNA reads TGTGCCAGCAGTTACCCCCTCGACAGGGGGCGGGGAGATACGCAGTATTTT.

This clonotype was counted a few times. The gene calls are TRBV5-6 and TRBJ2-3; 13 bases are a match to TRBD2. CDR1 is SGHDT and CDR2 is YYEEEE in the germline V gene. CDR3 length: 16 amino acids. V gave up 3 bases and J gave up 2 bases; unmatched junction bases: 3. The CDR3 DNA reads as TGTGCCAGCAGCTCCGGGACTAGCGGGACCACAGATACGCAGTATTTT. This encodes CASSSGTSGTTDTQYF.

The V gene is TRBV27, the J gene TRBJ2-1; TRBD2 matches 10 bases. The CDR3 sequence is 15 residues long. Trimming took 4 bases from V and 4 from J; bases not matched to a gene: 4. CDR1 MNHEY and CDR2 SMNVEV come from the germline V gene (reference sequence). In DNA, the CDR3 is TGTGCCAGCAGTTCAGCGGGAGGGCGATACAATGAGCAGTTCTTC. It translates to CASSSAGGRYNEQFF.

In its sample, this clonotype was seen a few times. The genes are TRBV6-5 and TRBJ1-2; D is possibly TRBD1 (5 bases). V was trimmed by 0 bases and J by 7 bases, leaving 15 bases between them. Germline-derived CDR1 and CDR2 are MNHEY and SVGAGI. CDR3 length: 15 amino acids. This CDR3 is CASSYSRGADSGYTF. The CDR3 DNA follows: TGTGCCAGCAGTTACTCGCGAGGGGCAGACAGTGGCTACACCTTC.

The chain uses TRBV20-1 and TRBJ2-2; D might be TRBD1 (6 bases). V lost 6 bases to trimming and J lost 5 bases, with 13 bases between them. There are 13 residues in the CDR3. Germline V gene lookup returns CDR1 DFQATT and CDR2 SNEGSKA (reference sequence). The CDR3 here is CSAGPGDTGELFF. CDR3 nucleotide sequence: TGCAGTGCAGGGCCAGGGGATACCGGGGAGCTGTTTTTT.

This chain uses TRBV18 with TRBJ1-1; D unclear. CDR3 length equals 13 residues. Germline CDR1 KGHSH, CDR2 LQKENI. Trimming stripped 8 bases from V and 1 base from J, with 11 bases between. CDR3 region: CASLGWENTEAFF. The CDR3 DNA reads TGTGCCAGCCTAGGTTGGGAGAACACTGAAGCTTTCTTT.

The rearrangement joins TRBV28 to TRBJ2-1; tentatively, D is TRBD1 (5 bases). Germline assignment: CDR1 MDHEN and CDR2 SYDVKM. The ends were cut back, 2 bases at V and 4 bases at J, with 15 bases in the middle. The CDR3 consists of 16 residues. CDR3 nucleotides: TGTGCCAGCAGTTTACGACAAGGGGCTAGATACAATGAGCAGTTCTTC. This encodes CASSLRQGARYNEQFF.

The rearrangement links TRBV3-1 to TRBJ2-7, with 10 nucleotides matching TRBD1. Germline values: CDR1 LGHDT, CDR2 YNNKEL (reference sequence). CDR3 length: 14 residues. Trimming cost V 1 base and J 5 bases; bases outside gene matches: 2. The CDR3 sequence is CASSQVGTGDEQYF. The CDR3 nucleotides are TGTGCCAGCAGCCAAGTCGGGACAGGGGACGAGCAGTACTTC.

This clonotype was picked up a small number of times. The rearrangement links TRBV5-6 to TRBJ2-6; D not certain. The CDR3 runs to 17 residues. Germline V gene lookup returns CDR1 SGHDT and CDR2 YYEEEE. Trimming took off 1 base at V and 0 bases at J, with 11 bases between the two ends. CDR3 DNA sequence: TGTGCCAGCAGCTTGAGTGCGGTCTCCTCTGGGGCCAACGTCCTGACTTTC. As protein: CASSLSAVSSGANVLTF.

The gene calls are TRBV7-6 and TRBJ2-7; D is uncertain. V was cut by 1 base and J by 6 bases, with 22 bases left in between. This CDR3 is 17 amino acids long. The germline CDR1 and CDR2 sequences are SGHVS and FNYEAQ. This chain's CDR3 is CASSLDPSDGLLSEQYF. The CDR3 DNA follows: TGTGCCAGCAGCTTAGATCCCTCGGACGGGCTCCTTAGCGAGCAGTACTTC.

The chain carries TRBV19 and TRBJ1-1, with D unresolved. Germline values: CDR1 LNHDA, CDR2 SQIVND (reference sequence). Trimming removed 3 bases from V and 0 bases from J, with 8 bases in between. The CDR3 loop spans 14 amino acids. The CDR3 here is CASSITEMNTEAFF. CDR3 nucleotide sequence: TGTGCCAGTAGTATTACGGAGATGAACACTGAAGCTTTCTTT. The whole variable domain, remainder taken from reference TRBV19 and TRBJ1-1, is DGGITQSPKYLFRKEGQNVTLSCEQNLNHDAMYWYRQDPGQGLRLIYYSQIVNDFQKGDIAEGYSVSREKKESFPLTVTSAQKNPTAFYLCASSITEMNTEAFFGQGTRLTVV.

This clonotype was seen more than once but under ten times. The chain recombines TRBV7-9 with TRBJ1-6, with 8 bases matching TRBD1. Germline values: CDR1 SEHNR, CDR2 FQNEAQ (reference sequence). The length of the CDR3 is 16 residues. With V trimmed by 5 bases and J by 10 bases, 13 bases remained unmatched. CDR3 DNA: TGTGCCAGCAGCCTCGACAGGGGCGGGATTTGGTCACCCCTCCACTTT. Its protein product is CASSLDRGGIWSPLHF.

This clonotype has at least ten counts. The rearrangement links TRBV20-1 to TRBJ1-2; unclear D gene. Trimming removed 0 bases from V and 4 bases from J, with 12 bases in between. Germline V gene sequence: CDR1 DFQATT, CDR2 SNEGSKA (reference sequence). The CDR3 sequence is 14 residues long. The CDR3 loop is CSARDVGWGYGYTF. For the CDR3, the DNA is TGCAGTGCTAGAGACGTAGGATGGGGCTATGGCTACACCTTC.

The J gene is TRBJ2-3, the V gene TRBV7-9, with D possibly matching TRBD2 (6 bases). Between the trimmed V and J ends, which lost 4 bases and 0 bases, there was a span of 14 bases. In germline, CDR1 is SEHNR, CDR2 FQNEAQ (reference sequence). The CDR3 is made up of 16 amino acids. The CDR3 nucleotides are TGTGCCAGCAGCTCCTTCCCGACTAGAAGCACAGATACGCAGTATTTT. This codes for CASSSFPTRSTDTQYF.

There are a few counts of this clonotype. CDR3 sequence: CASSLPAGLSYEQYF. In DNA, the CDR3 is TGTGCCAGCAGTTTACCGGCGGGATTATCCTACGAGCAGTACTTC. This chain uses TRBV28 with TRBJ2-7; D is perhaps TRBD2 (6 bases). CDR1 MDHEN and CDR2 SYDVKM come from the germline V gene. The CDR3 is made up of 15 amino acids. The V end lost 2 bases, the J end lost 1 base, and 12 bases lay between the germline ends.

V is TRBV19 and J is TRBJ2-1; weak D call: TRBD2 (6 bases). The CDR3 length is 14 residues. Germline CDR1 reads LNHDA; CDR2 reads SQIVND (reference sequence). V lost 6 bases to trimming and J lost 7 bases, with 16 bases between them. CDR3 in DNA: TGTGCCAGTAGCCCGGACTACAACCTTAATGAGCAGTTCTTC. Translated, it gives CASSPDYNLNEQFF.

The rearrangement joins TRBV6-2 or TRBV6-3 to TRBJ2-3; D may be TRBD1 (6 bases). The CDR3 loop spans 18 amino acids. CDR1 MNHEY and CDR2 SVGEGT come from the germline V gene. V was clipped by 3 bases and J by 2 bases, with 21 bases between them. The CDR3 loop reads CASSYDFSIRTVTDTQYF. CDR3 nucleotide sequence: TGTGCCAGCAGTTATGATTTCAGTATTCGGACAGTCACAGATACGCAGTATTTT.

This clonotype came up a few times. The chain links TRBV20-1 to TRBJ2-7; 8 positions match TRBD1. J gave up 5 bases and V 1 base, and 10 bases lay outside the gene matches. Germline values: CDR1 DFQATT, CDR2 SNEGSKA (reference sequence). The CDR3 spans 15 residues. CDR3 residues: CSARGEDRDEDEQYF. DNA for the CDR3: TGCAGTGCTAGAGGTGAGGACAGGGACGAAGACGAGCAGTACTTC.

This clonotype was detected only once. The chain is built from TRBV27 and TRBJ2-7, with 7 nucleotides matching TRBD2. The CDR3 consists of 15 residues. CDR1 and CDR2 from the germline V gene are MNHEY and SMNVEV (reference sequence). Losses at the gene ends were 5 bases for V and 4 bases for J; bases not matched to a gene: 11. CDR3 protein: CASSLGGEGPYEQYF. CDR3 in DNA: TGTGCCAGCAGTCTAGGAGGGGAGGGCCCTTACGAGCAGTACTTC.

The gene calls are TRBV18 and TRBJ2-7; 8 nucleotides line up with TRBD2. CDR3 length equals 15 residues. V was clipped by 4 bases and J by 5 bases; unmatched bases: 10. Germline loops: CDR1 KGHSH, CDR2 LQKENI. CDR3 nucleotides: TGTGCCAGCTCACTCGACGGGAGGGCGGTTGACGAGCAGTACTTC. This codes for CASSLDGRAVDEQYF.

The J gene is TRBJ2-7, the V gene TRBV28, with 10 bases identical to TRBD2. Trimming cost V 3 bases and J 1 base; bases outside gene matches: 6. Per the germline V gene, CDR1 is MDHEN and CDR2 is SYDVKM. This CDR3 spans 16 amino acids. The CDR3 spells CASSLPSGRGSYEQYF. The CDR3 nucleotides are TGTGCCAGCAGTTTGCCTAGCGGGAGAGGGTCCTACGAGCAGTACTTC.

This clonotype was seen more than once but under ten times. This sequence joins TRBV20-1 and TRBJ2-1, with D unresolved. V was trimmed by 1 base and J by 3 bases, leaving 16 bases between them. Germline-derived CDR1 and CDR2 are DFQATT and SNEGSKA (reference sequence). This CDR3 region has 16 residues. The chain's CDR3 is CSARAVFRNFYNEQFF. The CDR3 DNA reads as TGCAGTGCTAGAGCTGTTTTCAGGAATTTCTACAATGAGCAGTTCTTC.

The V and J genes are TRBV28 and TRBJ2-7, with 9 bases matching TRBD2. The junction had 6 bases not matched to a gene; V was cut back by 3 bases and J by 6 bases. Germline V CDR1 and CDR2: MDHEN, SYDVKM. This CDR3 region has 14 residues. The CDR3 reads CASSFVREGPEQYF. The CDR3 nucleotides read TGTGCCAGCAGTTTTGTGCGGGAGGGCCCCGAGCAGTACTTC.

V is TRBV7-6 and J is TRBJ2-7; no firm D call. The CDR3 runs to 12 residues. Germline V gene lookup returns CDR1 SGHVS and CDR2 FNYEAQ. Trimming took off 5 bases at V and 6 bases at J, with 11 bases between the two ends. The CDR3 DNA reads TGTGCCAGCAGCGCCGGATCCCCCGAGCAGTACTTC. This codes for CASSAGSPEQYF.